A single sample gave rise to the 12 T cell receptor beta chains below, sequenced in a study of PD-L1 blockade in urothelial cancer. Repertoires were generated with immunoSEQ multiplex PCR, while TCRdb's copy carries only in-frame clones and drops some. The sample includes about 40,000 clones, 83% seen only once; the top ten take about 15%. The sequenced sample was PBMCs, obtained around atezolizumab (anti-PD-L1) treatment. These receptors all come from a man between 60 and 75 years old with urothelial cancer.

The rearrangement links TRBV2 to TRBJ1-4; D unclear. Per the germline V gene, CDR1 is SNHLY and CDR2 is FYNNEI. The V end was cut by 6 bases, the J end by 5 bases, with 13 bases between. The CDR3 loop spans 14 amino acids. CDR3 sequence (DNA): TGTGCCAGCAGCTGGACTGACACAAATGAAAAACTGTTTTTT. Protein: CASSWTDTNEKLFF.

The chain couples TRBV2 to TRBJ2-2, with D maybe TRBD2 (6 bases). V dropped 5 bases and J dropped 1 base, with 11 bases sitting between them. Germline assignment: CDR1 SNHLY and CDR2 FYNNEI. The CDR3 totals 15 residues. The CDR3 loop is CASSRDSLNTGELFF. CDR3 bases: TGTGCCAGCAGTAGGGACTCCCTGAACACCGGGGAGCTGTTTTTT.

The genes are TRBV27 and TRBJ2-7; 7 nucleotides line up with TRBD1. The CDR3 consists of 13 residues. V dropped 4 bases and J dropped 2; count of bases not matched to a gene: 2. Germline-derived CDR1 and CDR2 are MNHEY and SMNVEV (reference sequence). CDR3 residues: CASSYTGAYEQYF. The CDR3 DNA follows: TGTGCCAGCAGTTATACAGGGGCCTACGAGCAGTACTTC.

The V and J genes are TRBV6-1 and TRBJ1-1; D call uncertain. Germline V gives CDR1 MNHNS, CDR2 SASEGT. This CDR3 has 14 residues. Trimming removed 8 bases at V and 0 bases at J, with 13 bases between. The CDR3 DNA sequence: TGTGCCAGCTCCCTAGATAACATGAACACTGAAGCTTTCTTT. Protein: CASSLDNMNTEAFF.

The rearrangement uses TRBV7-2 and TRBJ2-1; D perhaps matches TRBD2 (7 bases). The CDR3 is made up of 17 amino acids. Trimming cost V 4 bases and J 7 bases, with 23 bases left between them. The germline gives CDR1 SGHTA, CDR2 FQGNSA. CDR3 region: CASSSDWVLRGGNEQFF. In DNA form, the CDR3 reads TGTGCCAGCAGCTCCGACTGGGTACTAAGGGGGGGGAATGAGCAGTTCTTC.

J is TRBJ2-1 and V is TRBV5-1; TRBD2 might be the D (5 bases). The V and J ends lost 0 bases and 2 bases respectively, with 6 bases between them. The CDR3 covers 14 residues. Germline loops: CDR1 SGHRS, CDR2 YFSETQ. The CDR3: CASSLGGAYNEQFF. Written as DNA, the CDR3 is TGCGCCAGCAGCTTGGGGGGAGCCTACAATGAGCAGTTCTTC.

The CDR3 nucleotides are TGTGCCAGCTCCACTTCCCCGGGCTACGAGCAGTACTTC. It is translated as CASSTSPGYEQYF. This chain uses TRBV11-1 with TRBJ2-7; D is uncertain. Trimming removed 8 bases from V and 3 bases from J, with 14 bases in between. The CDR3 is 13 residues long. The germline V gene has CDR1 SGHAT and CDR2 FQDESV (reference sequence).

This clone was picked up a small number of times. The rearrangement uses TRBV30 and TRBJ1-1, with D tentatively TRBD1 (5 bases). With 4 bases removed from V and 1 base from J, the gap between germline ends came to 7 bases. The germline V gene has CDR1 GTSNPN and CDR2 SVGIG (reference sequence). There are 12 residues in the CDR3. In nucleotides, the CDR3 is TGTGCCTGGATAAGGGGGAACACTGAAGCTTTCTTT. Its translation is CAWIRGNTEAFF.

The chain's CDR3 is CASSLRSENGYTF. The CDR3 nucleotides read TGCGCCAGCAGCTTAAGGAGTGAAAATGGCTACACCTTC. V and J are TRBV5-1 and TRBJ1-2; no firm D call. Germline CDR1 and CDR2: SGHRS and YFSETQ. The CDR3 is 13 residues long. V lost 2 bases and J 6 bases, leaving 11 bases between the germline ends.

As regards this clone: Sequence at one end of the junction differs from germline and may be a read error. The rearrangement uses TRBV7-7 and TRBJ2-1, with 7 bases aligning to TRBD1. The CDR3 covers 13 residues. The germline V gene encodes CDR1 SSHAT and CDR2 FNYEAQ (reference sequence). This chain's CDR3 is CASSYTTGNEQFF. DNA of the CDR3: TGTGCTAGCAGCTATACGACAGGGAATGAGCAGTTCTTC.

This clone was found once. CDR3 loop: CATSRGAGGGLPYEQYF. DNA for the CDR3: TGTGCCACCAGCAGAGGGGCTGGGGGGGGGCTACCCTACGAGCAGTACTTC. The chain employs TRBV15 and TRBJ2-7, with a possible D match to TRBD2 (7 bases). Germline V lookup: CDR1 LNHNV, CDR2 YYDKDF (reference sequence). This CDR3 is 17 amino acids long. The ends were cut back, 1 base at V and 2 bases at J, with 18 bases in the middle.

This chain connects TRBV10-3 to TRBJ1-5; D ambiguous. The V gene's germline CDR1 is ENHRY and CDR2 SYGVKD. CDR3 length equals 13 residues. V was shortened by 4 bases and J by 4 bases, with 8 bases between the two germline ends. CDR3 sequence: CAISGQSNQPQHF. The CDR3 nucleotides are TGTGCCATCAGTGGGCAGTCGAATCAGCCCCAGCATTTT.